This T cell receptor (beta chain) is drawn from a study of cytomegalovirus exposure and HLA in healthy donors. Regarding the study as a whole: Most TCR sequences were seen very rarely across donors, but some public TCRs occurred in many. What a later analysis reportedly showed was that an Asian-associated ancestry cluster had fewer N-insertions than the approximately 700-donor mean. Accurate prediction of HLA-A and HLA-B alleles (for most subjects) was reportedly achieved from TCR beta sequences.

The PCR made use of 60 Vbeta and 13 Jbeta primers. Sequencing used immunoSEQ multiplex PCR; TCRdb keeps in-frame clones, though not all of them. The sample includes over 150,000 clones, about 75% seen only once; the top ten take around 7%. The germline V and J ends were trimmed by 5 bases and 3 bases, with 15 bases remaining between them. In germline, CDR1 is SGHDT, CDR2 YYEEEE. The CDR3 extends over 15 amino acids. This clone has more than one count but fewer than ten. The antigen is undetermined. Sequences were obtained from PBMCs. The TCR sequence derives from a male donor in good health and CMV-seropositive. The V and J genes are TRBV5-6 and TRBJ1-5; the D is unclear. In nucleotides, the CDR3 is TGTGCCAGCAGTCTTCGCGGGAATTACAATCAGCCCCAGCATTTT. Protein sequence: CASSLRGNYNQPQHF.